This note documents a single T cell receptor beta chain sequence. This entry belongs to a study of patients and donors after allogeneic stem cell transplantation. Trimming removed 5 bases at V and 4 bases at J, with 11 bases between. Germline CDR1 MNHEY, CDR2 SVGEGT. CDR3 size: 13 residues. MiXCR, applied by TCRdb to the RT-PCR reads, yields one record per CDR3 protein. The sample has about 200,000 distinct CDR3 sequences; more than 35% are singletons. Sequencing used blood, either unsorted or a sorted T cell fraction (not recorded which). The rearrangement uses TRBV6-2 or TRBV6-3 and TRBJ1-1, with a weak D call TRBD1 (5 bases). This receptor was taken from a human donor who was either an allogeneic HSCT recipient or a stem cell or donor lymphocyte infusion donor (not recorded which). It is not recorded whose cells these are; they may come from a transplant donor. The CDR3 region is CASSVFGGTEAFF. CDR3 nucleotide sequence: TGTGCCAGCAGTGTTTTCGGGGGCACTGAAGCTTTCTTT.